The 17 T cell receptor beta chains presented below share a single source sample, sequenced in a study of T cells in Graves' hyperthyroidism and ophthalmopathy. RNA transcripts gave rise to amplified TCR beta CDR3 regions. Researchers ran a first-round RT-PCR on the TCR CDR3 using the HTBI primer set. TCRdb re-analysed the multiplex PCR reads in MiXCR, keeping a single row per CDR3 protein. Of under 700,000 distinct CDR3 sequences listed, 46% are singletons. The sequenced sample consisted of peripheral blood or thyroid tissue (not recorded which). These receptors were collected from a woman between 18 and 29 years old with Graves' hyperthyroidism.

The J gene is TRBJ1-2, the V gene TRBV29-1; 8 bases are shared with TRBD1. The CDR3 extends over 16 amino acids. Unmatched junction bases numbered 14, after V lost 8 bases and J lost 0 bases. The germline gives CDR1 SQVTM, CDR2 ANQGSEA. The CDR3 region has the DNA TGCAGCATCCTGACAGGGGATGGGGAGGCTAACTATGGCTACACCTTC. Its translation: CSILTGDGEANYGYTF.

The rearrangement links TRBV7-2 to TRBJ2-5, with D unresolved. The length of the CDR3 is 15 residues. V lost 1 base, J lost 1 base, and 10 bases lay in between. CDR1 and CDR2 from the germline V gene are SGHTA and FQGNSA. In DNA form, the CDR3 reads TGTGCCAGCAGCTTAGGTGCGAGAATCCAAGAGACCCAGTACTTC. Protein: CASSLGARIQETQYF.

Of note for this clonotype: This may stem from a read error, because a much larger clone lies one nucleotide away. This chain connects TRBV10-3 to TRBJ1-2; D remains unclear. Trimming took off 2 bases at V and 5 bases at J, with 6 bases between the two ends. CDR1 ENHRY and CDR2 SYGVKD come from the germline V gene. CDR3 size: 12 residues. CDR3 region: CAISENSYGYTF. DNA for the CDR3: TGTGCCATCAGTGAGAACTCATATGGCTACACCTTC.

Comments on this clonotype: A junction end diverges from the germline sequence, so it may reflect a read error. The chain is built from TRBV7-9 and TRBJ1-1, with no clear D. CDR3 length: 12 residues. Per the germline V gene, CDR1 is SEHNR and CDR2 is FQNEAQ (reference sequence). CDR3 sequence: CASSQDKKEAFF. The DNA of the CDR3 is TGCGCCAGCAGCCAAGATAAGAAAGAAGCTTTCTTT.

CDR3 coding DNA: TGTGCCAGCAGTTCAGCAGGAGGCTACACCTTC. Protein sequence: CASSSAGGYTF. The chain carries TRBV12-3 or TRBV12-4 and TRBJ1-2, with D unclear. The CDR3 has 11 amino acids. Trimming removed 4 bases from V and 8 bases from J, with 8 bases in between.

This chain joins TRBV7-7 and TRBJ2-7; 7 bases match TRBD1. The germline V gene encodes CDR1 SSHAT and CDR2 FNYEAQ (reference sequence). This CDR3 is built from 11 residues. The V and J ends lost 5 bases and 11 bases, in that order; junction bases with no gene match: 6. CDR3 in DNA: TGTGCCAGCAGCCAACAGGGGATTAAGTACTTC. This translates into CASSQQGIKYF.

Many counts were recorded for this clonotype. The V call is TRBV15, the J call TRBJ1-3; TRBD1 matches at 10 bases. Germline loops: CDR1 LNHNV, CDR2 YYDKDF (reference sequence). The CDR3 is 15 residues long. Unmatched junction bases numbered 7, after V lost 4 bases and J lost 7 bases. The CDR3 DNA sequence: TGTGCCACCAGCAATCGACAGGGGGCGAGGAACACCATATATTTT. Translation gives CATSNRQGARNTIYF.

This clonotype was seen ten or more times. The rearrangement uses TRBV19 and TRBJ1-5; 7 bases agree with TRBD1. Germline loops: CDR1 LNHDA, CDR2 SQIVND (reference sequence). The junction had 12 bases not matched to a gene; V was cut back by 6 bases and J by 4 bases. The CDR3 covers 16 residues. The chain's CDR3 is CASRNPGTVVNQPQHF. In DNA, the CDR3 is TGTGCCAGTAGGAACCCAGGGACAGTAGTGAATCAGCCCCAGCATTTT.

Only one count was recorded for this clonotype. V is TRBV29-1 and J is TRBJ2-3; D uncertain. The CDR3 sequence is 12 residues long. The V end was cut by 6 bases, the J end by 2 bases, with 9 bases between. CDR1 is SQVTM, CDR2 ANQGSEA, per germline. CDR3 sequence: CSVVRTTDTQYF. The CDR3 DNA follows: TGCAGCGTCGTTCGAACCACAGATACGCAGTATTTT.

The J gene is TRBJ2-5, the V gene TRBV7-3; 11 bases line up with TRBD2. This CDR3 region has 17 residues. The ends lost 1 base at V and 3 bases at J; junction bases unmatched: 7. CDR1 is SGHTA, CDR2 FQGTGA, per germline. In DNA, the CDR3 is TGTGCCAGCAGCTTAATACTAGCGGGAGTCGGTGAAGAGACCCAGTACTTC. Its translation: CASSLILAGVGEETQYF.

The sample holds one count of this clonotype. A much larger clone lies one base from this, so it may be a read error. This rearrangement joins TRBV2 to TRBJ1-1; TRBD1 is a possible D gene (5 bases). The CDR3 extends over 13 amino acids. Germline CDR1 is SNHLY and CDR2 is FYNNEI. In DNA form, the CDR3 reads TGTGCCAGCGCGACCCGGGGCGACACTGGAGCTTTCTTT. Translation: CASATRGDTGAFF.

V is TRBV7-3 and J is TRBJ2-7; D is ambiguous. Germline V lookup: CDR1 SGHTA, CDR2 FQGTGA. This CDR3 region has 14 residues. V was shortened by 2 bases and J by 2 bases, with 10 bases between the two germline ends. CDR3 amino acids: CASSLEADAYEQYF. The CDR3 DNA follows: TGTGCCAGCAGCTTAGAAGCAGACGCCTACGAGCAGTACTTC.

A few counts support this clonotype. This chain uses TRBV19 with TRBJ2-7, with 9 bases fitting TRBD2. From germline, CDR1 is LNHDA and CDR2 SQIVND (reference sequence). This CDR3 has 15 amino acids. V gave up 1 base and J gave up 2 bases; unmatched junction bases: 3. CDR3 loop: CASSIAASGAYEQYF. The CDR3 nucleotides read TGTGCCAGTAGTATAGCGGCTAGCGGGGCCTACGAGCAGTACTTC.

The chain couples TRBV24-1 to TRBJ1-4, with TRBD1 identical over 9 bases. The junction had 9 bases not matched to a gene; V was cut back by 6 bases and J by 8 bases. Germline values: CDR1 KGHDR, CDR2 SFDVKD. CDR3 length: 15 amino acids. This CDR3 is CATSPTGGTSEKLFF. CDR3 in DNA: TGTGCCACCAGTCCGACAGGGGGAACGAGCGAAAAACTGTTTTTT.

At least ten counts were recorded for this clonotype. CDR3 loop: CASSERGRRAFF. The CDR3 DNA reads as TGTGCCAGCAGTGAAAGGGGCAGACGAGCTTTCTTT. The gene calls are TRBV2 and TRBJ1-1; D perhaps matches TRBD1 (5 bases). With 2 bases removed from V and 10 bases from J, the gap between germline ends came to 11 bases. In germline, CDR1 is SNHLY, CDR2 FYNNEI. The CDR3 spans 12 residues.

As regards this clonotype: A much larger clone sits a single nucleotide away, making a read error possible. This chain links TRBV29-1 with TRBJ1-1; D unresolved. Looked up from germline, CDR1 is SQVTM and CDR2 is ANQGSEA. CDR3 length: 13 residues. The CDR3 DNA reads TGCAGCGTTGATCCGGGCGGTGGCACTGAAGCTTCCTTT. Residues: CSVDPGGGTEASF.

This clonotype was found many times. The chain carries TRBV24-1 and TRBJ2-7; TRBD2 aligns across 9 bases. CDR3 length: 15 amino acids. Germline CDR1 reads KGHDR; CDR2 reads SFDVKD. V gave up 3 bases and J gave up 6 bases; unmatched junction bases: 8. Here the CDR3 DNA reads TGTGCCACCAGTGATGCTAGCGGGGTCGGAATCGAGCAGTACTTC. It is translated as CATSDASGVGIEQYF.